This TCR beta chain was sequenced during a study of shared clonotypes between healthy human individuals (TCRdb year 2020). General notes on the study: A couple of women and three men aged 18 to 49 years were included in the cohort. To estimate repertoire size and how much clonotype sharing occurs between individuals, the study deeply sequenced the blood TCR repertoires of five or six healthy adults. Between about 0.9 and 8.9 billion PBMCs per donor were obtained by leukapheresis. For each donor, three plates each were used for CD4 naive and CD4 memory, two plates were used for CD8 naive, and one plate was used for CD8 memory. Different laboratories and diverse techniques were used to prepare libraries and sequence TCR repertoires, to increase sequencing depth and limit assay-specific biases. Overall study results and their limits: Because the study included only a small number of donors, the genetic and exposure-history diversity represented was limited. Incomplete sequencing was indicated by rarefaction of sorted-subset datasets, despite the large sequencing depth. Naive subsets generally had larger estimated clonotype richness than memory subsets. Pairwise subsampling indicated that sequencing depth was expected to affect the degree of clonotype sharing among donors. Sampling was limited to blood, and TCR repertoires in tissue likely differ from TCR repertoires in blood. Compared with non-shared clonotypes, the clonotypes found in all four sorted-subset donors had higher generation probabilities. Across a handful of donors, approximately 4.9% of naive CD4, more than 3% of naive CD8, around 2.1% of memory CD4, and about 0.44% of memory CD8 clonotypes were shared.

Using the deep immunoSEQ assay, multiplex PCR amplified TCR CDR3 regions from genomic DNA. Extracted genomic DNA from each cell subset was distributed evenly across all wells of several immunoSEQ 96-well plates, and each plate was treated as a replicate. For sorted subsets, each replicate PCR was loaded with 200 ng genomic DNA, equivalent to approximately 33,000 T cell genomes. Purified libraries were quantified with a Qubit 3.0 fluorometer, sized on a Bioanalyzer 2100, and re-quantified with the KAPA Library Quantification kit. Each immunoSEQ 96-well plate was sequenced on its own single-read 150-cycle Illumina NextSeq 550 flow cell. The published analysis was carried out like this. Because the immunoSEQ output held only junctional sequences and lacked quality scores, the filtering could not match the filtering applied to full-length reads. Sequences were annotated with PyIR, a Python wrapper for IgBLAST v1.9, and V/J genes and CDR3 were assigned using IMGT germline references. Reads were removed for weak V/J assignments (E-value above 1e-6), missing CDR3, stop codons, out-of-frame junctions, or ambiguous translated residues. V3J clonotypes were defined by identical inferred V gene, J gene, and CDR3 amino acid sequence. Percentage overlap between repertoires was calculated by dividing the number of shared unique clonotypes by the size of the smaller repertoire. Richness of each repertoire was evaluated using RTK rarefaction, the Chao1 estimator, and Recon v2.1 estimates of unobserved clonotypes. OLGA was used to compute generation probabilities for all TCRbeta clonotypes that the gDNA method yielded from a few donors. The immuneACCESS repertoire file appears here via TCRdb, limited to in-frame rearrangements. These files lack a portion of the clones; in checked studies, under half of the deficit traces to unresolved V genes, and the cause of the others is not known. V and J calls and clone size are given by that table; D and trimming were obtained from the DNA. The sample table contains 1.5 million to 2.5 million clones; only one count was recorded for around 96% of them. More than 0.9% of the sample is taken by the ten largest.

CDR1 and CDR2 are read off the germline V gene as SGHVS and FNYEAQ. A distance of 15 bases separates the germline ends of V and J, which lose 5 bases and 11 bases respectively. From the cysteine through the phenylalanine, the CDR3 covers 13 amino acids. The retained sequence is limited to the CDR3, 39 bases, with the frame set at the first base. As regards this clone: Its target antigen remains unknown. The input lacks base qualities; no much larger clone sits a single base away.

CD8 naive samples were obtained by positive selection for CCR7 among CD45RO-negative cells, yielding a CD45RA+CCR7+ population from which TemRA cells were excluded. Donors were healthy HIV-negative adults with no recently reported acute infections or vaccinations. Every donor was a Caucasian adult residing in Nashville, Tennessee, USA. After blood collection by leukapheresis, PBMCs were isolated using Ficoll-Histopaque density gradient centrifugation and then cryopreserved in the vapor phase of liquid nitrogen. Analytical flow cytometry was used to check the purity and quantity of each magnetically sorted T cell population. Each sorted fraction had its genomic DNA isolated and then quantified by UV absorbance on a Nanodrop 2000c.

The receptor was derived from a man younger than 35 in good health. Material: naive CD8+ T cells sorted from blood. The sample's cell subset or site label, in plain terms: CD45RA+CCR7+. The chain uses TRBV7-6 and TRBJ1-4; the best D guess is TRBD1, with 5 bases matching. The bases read TGTGCCAGCAGCCTCGGGACCGAGGATAAACTGTTTTTT. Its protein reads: CASSLGTEDKLFF.